These 13 T cell receptor beta chains were all obtained from the same sample, sequenced in a study of monozygotic twins with inflammatory bowel disease. TCRdb reworked the 5' RACE reads into one entry per CDR3 protein, no DNA. The sample holds 300,000 to 400,000 distinct CDR3 sequences. The source material was blood. All receptors come from a human donor with ulcerative colitis or Crohn's disease, or a healthy co-twin of an affected twin (not recorded which).

The chain links TRBV5-4 to TRBJ2-3; no DNA is available, so the TRBD2 call from TCRdb remains unchecked. CDR1 and CDR2 (germline): SGHNT, YYREEE (reference sequence). This CDR3 is built from 16 residues. CDR3 residues: CASSTSSGRIADTQYF.

This chain uses TRBV7-2 with TRBJ2-3; TCRdb returns TRBD1, unconfirmable since there is no DNA. The CDR3 covers 16 residues. CDR1 and CDR2 from the germline V gene are SGHTA and FQGNSA. The CDR3 here is CASSPGTNQRTDTQYF.

The rearrangement uses TRBV29-1 and TRBJ2-7; TCRdb reports TRBD1, a call that lacks DNA to check it against. The CDR3 has 14 residues. Germline CDR1 reads SQVTM; CDR2 reads ANQGSEA. The chain's CDR3 is CSVADGGQIYEQYF.

The J gene is TRBJ2-3, the V gene TRBV3-1. Germline loops: CDR1 LGHDT, CDR2 YNNKEL (reference sequence). The CDR3 loop spans 14 amino acids. This chain's CDR3 is CASSADRITDTQYF.

The chain carries TRBV4-1 and TRBJ1-2; without DNA, the TCRdb call of TRBD1 cannot be checked. CDR3 length equals 13 residues. Per germline, CDR1 MGHRA and CDR2 YSYEKL. CDR3 residues: CASSQAGTAGYTF.

The V call is TRBV20-1, the J call TRBJ2-7; there is no DNA to check the TCRdb D call of TRBD1. This CDR3 is built from 12 residues. Germline assignment: CDR1 DFQATT and CDR2 SNEGSKA (reference sequence). CDR3 sequence reads: CSAPQGTYEQYF.

The rearrangement uses TRBV29-1 and TRBJ1-2; TCRdb calls TRBD1, which cannot be checked without DNA. Per germline, CDR1 SQVTM and CDR2 ANQGSEA. The CDR3 loop spans 13 amino acids. The CDR3 region is CSVLADRVNGYTF. Full variable domain (outside the CDR3, taken from reference TRBV29-1 and TRBJ1-2): SAVISQKPSRDICQRGTSLTIQCQVDSQVTMMFWYRQQPGQSLTLIATANQGSEATYESGFVIDKFPISRPNLTFSTLTVSNMSPEDSSIYLCSVLADRVNGYTFGSGTRLTVV.

This chain uses TRBV2 with TRBJ2-3; as DNA is missing, the TRBD2 call by TCRdb cannot be tested. The CDR3 is made up of 15 amino acids. Germline V lookup: CDR1 SNHLY, CDR2 FYNNEI. CDR3 in amino acids: CASRGLAKHTDTQYF. Full variable domain (rest looked up from reference TRBV2 and TRBJ2-3): EPEVTQTPSHQVTQMGQEVILRCVPISNHLYFYWYRQILGQKVEFLVSFYNNEISEKSEIFDDQFSVERPDGSNFTLKIRSTKLEDSAMYFCASRGLAKHTDTQYFGPGTRLTVL.

This chain joins TRBV18 and TRBJ1-5; lacking DNA, the TRBD1 call made by TCRdb goes unchecked. CDR3 size: 16 residues. Germline lookup yields CDR1 KGHSH and CDR2 LQKENI. CDR3: CASSDTPRDSNQPQHF.

This sequence joins TRBV20-1 and TRBJ2-7; TCRdb outputs TRBD1, but without DNA this stays unchecked. There are 15 residues in the CDR3. Germline loops: CDR1 DFQATT, CDR2 SNEGSKA (reference sequence). The CDR3 loop reads CSARDETGKVDEQYF.

The rearrangement joins TRBV20-1 to TRBJ2-1; TCRdb returns TRBD1, unconfirmable since there is no DNA. Germline CDR1 reads DFQATT; CDR2 reads SNEGSKA (reference sequence). This CDR3 region has 13 residues. The CDR3 is CSARRQGEIEQFF.

V gene TRBV7-2 combines with J gene TRBJ1-6. From germline, CDR1 is SGHTA and CDR2 FQGNSA. This CDR3 is 17 amino acids long. This CDR3 is CASSLHGQDSYNSPLHF.

This chain links TRBV7-2 with TRBJ2-2; absent DNA, TCRdb's TRBD1 call cannot be checked. Germline CDR1 SGHTA, CDR2 FQGNSA. The CDR3 sequence is 15 residues long. Here the CDR3 reads CASSLVSPYTGELFF.